The 14 T cell receptor beta chains below were found in one sample sequenced in a study of blood T cell repertoires in COVID-19. Repertoires were generated with immunoSEQ multiplex PCR, while TCRdb's copy carries only in-frame clones and drops some. The table includes 70,000 to 95,000 clones, approximately 92% detected once. Sequences were obtained from peripheral blood. Receptors were obtained from a woman aged 60-75 years with active COVID-19.

The chain recombines TRBV18 with TRBJ2-3, with 13 bases that match TRBD2. Germline V gene lookup returns CDR1 KGHSH and CDR2 LQKENI. The CDR3 is made up of 18 amino acids. V trimming: 3 bases; J trimming: 0 bases; junction bases outside the gene matches: 6. The CDR3 nucleotides are TGTGCCAGCTCACCCCAACTAGCGGGGGGGCAGAGCACAGATACGCAGTATTTT. Residues: CASSPQLAGGQSTDTQYF. Full variable domain (outside the CDR3, taken from reference TRBV18 and TRBJ2-3): NAGVMQNPRHLVRRRGQEARLRCSPMKGHSHVYWYRQLPEEGLKFMVYLQKENIIDESGMPKERFSAEFPKEGPSILRIQQVVRGDSAAYFCASSPQLAGGQSTDTQYFGPGTRLTVL.

This rearrangement joins TRBV5-1 to TRBJ2-5, with D tentatively TRBD1 (7 bases). Per germline, CDR1 SGHRS and CDR2 YFSETQ. Trimming removed 4 bases from V and 5 bases from J, with 12 bases in between. The CDR3 is made up of 13 amino acids. The CDR3 reads CASSPTGRETQYF. CDR3 nucleotide sequence: TGCGCCAGCAGCCCGACAGGGAGGGAGACCCAGTACTTC.

The CDR3: CASSIQGDGYTF. The CDR3 bases are TGTGCCAGTAGTATACAGGGGGATGGCTACACCTTC. This sequence joins TRBV19 and TRBJ1-2; 7 positions match TRBD1. The CDR3 sequence is 12 residues long. Trimming at V came to 2 bases and at J to 6 bases, leaving 0 bases not matched to a gene. Per germline, CDR1 LNHDA and CDR2 SQIVND (reference sequence). Supplemented by reference TRBV19 and TRBJ1-2, the full variable domain reads DGGITQSPKYLFRKEGQNVTLSCEQNLNHDAMYWYRQDPGQGLRLIYYSQIVNDFQKGDIAEGYSVSREKKESFPLTVTSAQKNPTAFYLCASSIQGDGYTFGSGTRLTVV.

The J gene is TRBJ1-2, the V gene TRBV6-6; no reliable D call. The CDR3 covers 12 residues. With 0 bases removed from V and 8 bases from J, the gap between germline ends came to 7 bases. The germline V gene encodes CDR1 MNHNY and CDR2 SVGAGI (reference sequence). In nucleotides, the CDR3 is TGTGCCAGCAGTTACTCTCCAGAAGGCTACACCTTC. Amino acids: CASSYSPEGYTF.

The chain couples TRBV24-1 to TRBJ2-3; TRBD1 matches at 7 bases. CDR1 and CDR2 from the germline V gene are KGHDR and SFDVKD. With V trimmed by 3 bases and J by 2 bases, 7 bases remained unmatched. The CDR3 is 16 residues long. The CDR3 here is CATSDPSTGTTDTQYF. CDR3 sequence (DNA): TGTGCCACCAGTGATCCTTCGACAGGGACCACAGATACGCAGTATTTT.

J is TRBJ2-7 and V is TRBV5-4, with TRBD1 matching 8 bases. Germline loops: CDR1 SGHNT, CDR2 YYREEE (reference sequence). The length of the CDR3 is 14 residues. J lost 6 bases, V lost 3 bases, and 8 bases had no gene match. DNA for the CDR3: TGTGCCAGCAGCTCGTTGAGGACAGGGAGCGAGCAGTACTTC. Amino acids: CASSSLRTGSEQYF.

The gene calls are TRBV2 and TRBJ1-5; D remains ambiguous. The CDR3 has 15 amino acids. V gave up 7 bases and J gave up 4 bases, with 17 bases separating them. From germline, CDR1 is SNHLY and CDR2 FYNNEI. The CDR3 DNA reads TGTGCCAGCATTATGGAGAGGGATCGGAATCAGCCCCAGCATTTT. This codes for CASIMERDRNQPQHF. The full variable domain, in which reference TRBV2 and TRBJ1-5 provide the parts outside the CDR3, is EPEVTQTPSHQVTQMGQEVILRCVPISNHLYFYWYRQILGQKVEFLVSFYNNEISEKSEIFDDQFSVERPDGSNFTLKIRSTKLEDSAMYFCASIMERDRNQPQHFGDGTRLSIL.

The V gene is TRBV9, the J gene TRBJ1-4, with 12 bases that match TRBD1. CDR1 SGDLS and CDR2 YYNGEE come from the germline V gene. The CDR3 is 16 residues long. The J segment lost 7 bases and the V segment lost 4 bases, leaving 8 bases of the junction unmatched. DNA of the CDR3: TGTGCCAGCAGCCTCGGGACAGGGGGCGGGGGTGAAAAACTGTTTTTT. Translating gives CASSLGTGGGGEKLFF.

The gene calls are TRBV30 and TRBJ1-3, with TRBD1 identical over 9 bases. Trimming took 2 bases from V and 4 from J; bases not matched to a gene: 6. CDR1 and CDR2 from the germline V gene are GTSNPN and SVGIG (reference sequence). This CDR3 comprises 15 residues. The CDR3 nucleotides read TGTGCCTGGAGTCCCGGGACAGGGAGGGGAAACACCATATATTTT. Its protein is CAWSPGTGRGNTIYF.

The gene calls are TRBV7-9 and TRBJ1-5; 7 positions agree with TRBD1. The CDR3 is made up of 14 amino acids. Trimming cost V 5 bases and J 3 bases; bases outside gene matches: 4. Per germline, CDR1 SEHNR and CDR2 FQNEAQ (reference sequence). Written as DNA, the CDR3 is TGTGCCAGCAGCATAACAGGGGACAATCAGCCCCAGCATTTT. Translating it yields CASSITGDNQPQHF.

The CDR3, as DNA: TGCGCCAGCAGCCTGCTGGGGCTGGGACTTCTTTTTCTAGCCAAAAACATTCAGTACTTC. This gives the protein CASSLLGLGLLFLAKNIQYF. V gene TRBV5-1 combines with J gene TRBJ2-4, with D possibly matching TRBD2 (6 bases). Germline V gene data show CDR1 as SGHRS and CDR2 as YFSETQ. V lost 4 bases and J lost 0, with 26 bases in between. The length of the CDR3 is 20 residues.

The rearrangement uses TRBV6-2 or TRBV6-3 and TRBJ2-2, with TRBD1 identical over 7 bases. From germline, CDR1 is MNHEY and CDR2 SVGEGT. CDR3 length: 20 residues. V lost 5 bases and J lost 4; bases outside the gene matches: 22. CDR3 in DNA: TGTGCCAGCAGTCCCGGCAGGGGGTGGTCATTCTTGTCGAGCACCGGGGAGCTGTTTTTT. This gives the protein CASSPGRGWSFLSSTGELFF.

The chain joins TRBV6-6 to TRBJ2-2; D is uncertain. Germline CDR1 reads MNHNY; CDR2 reads SVGAGI (reference sequence). With 2 bases removed from V and 5 bases from J, the gap between germline ends came to 12 bases. The length of the CDR3 is 15 residues. CDR3 amino acids: CASSYVIARTGELFF. CDR3 in DNA: TGTGCCAGCAGTTACGTGATAGCTCGAACCGGGGAGCTGTTTTTT.

The V and J genes are TRBV28 and TRBJ1-1, with D perhaps TRBD1 (5 bases). CDR1 is MDHEN and CDR2 is SYDVKM in the germline V gene. The CDR3 is 14 residues long. V lost 1 base and J 1 base, leaving 7 bases between the germline ends. The CDR3, as DNA: TGTGCCAGCAGTTTATTTAGGGGGAACACTGAAGCTTTCTTT. This translates into CASSLFRGNTEAFF.